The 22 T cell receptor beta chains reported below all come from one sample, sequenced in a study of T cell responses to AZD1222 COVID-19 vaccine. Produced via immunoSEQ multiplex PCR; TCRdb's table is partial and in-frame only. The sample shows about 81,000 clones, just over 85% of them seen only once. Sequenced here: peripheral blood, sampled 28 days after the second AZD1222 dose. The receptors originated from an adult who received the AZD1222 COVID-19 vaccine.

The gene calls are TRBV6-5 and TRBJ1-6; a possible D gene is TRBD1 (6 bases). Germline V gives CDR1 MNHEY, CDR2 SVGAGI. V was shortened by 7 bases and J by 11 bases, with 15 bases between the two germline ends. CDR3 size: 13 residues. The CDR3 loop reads CASTWGGQAPLHF. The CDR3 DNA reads TGTGCCAGCACCTGGGGGGGGCAGGCACCCCTCCACTTT.

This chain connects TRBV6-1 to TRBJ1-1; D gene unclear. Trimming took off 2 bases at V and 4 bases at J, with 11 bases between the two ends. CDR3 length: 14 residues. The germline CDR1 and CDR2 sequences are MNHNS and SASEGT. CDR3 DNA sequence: TGTGCCAGCAGTGAAAGAGTCGAAGCCACTGAAGCTTTCTTT. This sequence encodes CASSERVEATEAFF.

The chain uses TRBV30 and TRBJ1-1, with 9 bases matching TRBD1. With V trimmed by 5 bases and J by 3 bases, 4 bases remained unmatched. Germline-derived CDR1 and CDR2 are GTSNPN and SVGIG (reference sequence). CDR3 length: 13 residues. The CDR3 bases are TGTGCCTGGGGAAGACAGGGGGACACTGAAGCTTTCTTT. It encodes CAWGRQGDTEAFF.

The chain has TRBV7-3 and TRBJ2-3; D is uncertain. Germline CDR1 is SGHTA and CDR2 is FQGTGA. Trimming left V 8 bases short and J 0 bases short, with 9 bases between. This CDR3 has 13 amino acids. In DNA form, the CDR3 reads TGTGCCAGCGGCAGTGGGAGCACAGATACGCAGTATTTT. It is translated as CASGSGSTDTQYF.

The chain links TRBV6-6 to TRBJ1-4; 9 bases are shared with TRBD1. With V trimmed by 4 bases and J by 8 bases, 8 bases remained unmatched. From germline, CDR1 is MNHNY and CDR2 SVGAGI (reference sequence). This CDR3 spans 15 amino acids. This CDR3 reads CASSSGQGIGEKLFF. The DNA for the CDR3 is TGTGCCAGCAGTTCCGGACAGGGGATAGGGGAAAAACTGTTTTTT.

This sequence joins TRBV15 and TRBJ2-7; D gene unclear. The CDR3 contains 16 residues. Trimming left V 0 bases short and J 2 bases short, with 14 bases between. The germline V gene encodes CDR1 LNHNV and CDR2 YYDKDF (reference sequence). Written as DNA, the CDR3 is TGTGCCACCAGCAGAGATCCCGCCGAGACCACCTACGAGCAGTACTTC. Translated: CATSRDPAETTYEQYF.

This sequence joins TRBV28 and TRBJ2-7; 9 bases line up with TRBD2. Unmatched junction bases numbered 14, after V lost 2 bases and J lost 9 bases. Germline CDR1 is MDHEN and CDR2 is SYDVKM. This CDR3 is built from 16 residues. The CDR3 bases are TGTGCCAGCAGTTTAATTAGGCTAGCGGGACCGGGGGCGCAGTACTTC. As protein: CASSLIRLAGPGAQYF.

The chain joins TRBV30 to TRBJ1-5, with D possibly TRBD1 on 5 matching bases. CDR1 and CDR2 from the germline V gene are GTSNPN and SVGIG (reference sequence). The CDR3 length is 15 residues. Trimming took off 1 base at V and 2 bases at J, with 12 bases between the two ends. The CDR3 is CAWSGGTAGNQPQHF. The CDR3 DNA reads TGTGCCTGGAGTGGGGGGACGGCTGGCAATCAGCCCCAGCATTTT.

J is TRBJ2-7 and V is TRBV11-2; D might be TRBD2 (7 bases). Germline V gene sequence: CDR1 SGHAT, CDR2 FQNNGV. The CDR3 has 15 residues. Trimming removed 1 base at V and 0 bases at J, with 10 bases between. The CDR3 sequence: CASSLAGGHSYEQYF. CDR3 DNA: TGTGCCAGCAGCTTAGCGGGGGGCCACTCCTACGAGCAGTACTTC.

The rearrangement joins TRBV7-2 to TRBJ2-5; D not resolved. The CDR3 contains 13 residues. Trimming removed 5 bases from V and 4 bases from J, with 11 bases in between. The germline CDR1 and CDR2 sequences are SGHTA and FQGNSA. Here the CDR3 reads CASSPGWGETQYF. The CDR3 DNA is TGTGCCAGCAGCCCCGGGTGGGGAGAGACCCAGTACTTC.

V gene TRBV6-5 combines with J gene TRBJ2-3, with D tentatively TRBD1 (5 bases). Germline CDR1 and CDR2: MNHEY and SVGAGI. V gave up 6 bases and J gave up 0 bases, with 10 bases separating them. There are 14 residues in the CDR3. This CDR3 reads CASRRTFSTDTQYF. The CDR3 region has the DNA TGTGCCAGCAGACGGACATTTAGCACAGATACGCAGTATTTT.

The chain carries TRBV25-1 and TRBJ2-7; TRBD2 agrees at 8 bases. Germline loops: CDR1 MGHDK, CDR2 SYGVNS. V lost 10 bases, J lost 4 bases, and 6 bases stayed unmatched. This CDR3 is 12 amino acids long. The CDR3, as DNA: TGTGCCACTCGGGGGGGATCTTACGAGCAGTACTTC. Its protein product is CATRGGSYEQYF.

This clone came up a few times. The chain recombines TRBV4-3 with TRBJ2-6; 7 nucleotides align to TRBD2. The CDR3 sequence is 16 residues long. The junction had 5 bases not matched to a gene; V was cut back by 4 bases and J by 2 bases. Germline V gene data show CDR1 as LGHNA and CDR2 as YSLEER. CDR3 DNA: TGCGCCAGCAGCCGGATGGGAGGGGCTGGGGCCAACGTCCTGACTTTC. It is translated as CASSRMGGAGANVLTF.

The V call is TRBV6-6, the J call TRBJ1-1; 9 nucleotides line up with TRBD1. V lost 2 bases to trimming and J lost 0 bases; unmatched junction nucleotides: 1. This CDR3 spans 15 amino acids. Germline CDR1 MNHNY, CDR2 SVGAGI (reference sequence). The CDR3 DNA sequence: TGTGCCAGCAGTTACGGACAGGGGCTGAACACTGAAGCTTTCTTT. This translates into CASSYGQGLNTEAFF.

This CDR3 is CASSLGNSVSGNTIYF. CDR3 sequence (DNA): TGTGCCAGCAGCTTAGGGAACAGCGTGTCTGGAAACACCATATATTTT. The V call is TRBV11-2, the J call TRBJ1-3; D gene unclear. The CDR3 is made up of 16 amino acids. With 1 base removed from V and 1 base from J, the gap between germline ends came to 11 bases. The germline V gene encodes CDR1 SGHAT and CDR2 FQNNGV.

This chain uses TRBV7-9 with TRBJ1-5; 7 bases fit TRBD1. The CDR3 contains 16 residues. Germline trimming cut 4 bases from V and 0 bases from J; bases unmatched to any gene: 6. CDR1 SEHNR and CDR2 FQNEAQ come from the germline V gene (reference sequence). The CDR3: CASSSQGDLSNQPQHF. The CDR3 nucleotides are TGTGCCAGCAGCTCGCAGGGGGACCTTAGCAATCAGCCCCAGCATTTT.

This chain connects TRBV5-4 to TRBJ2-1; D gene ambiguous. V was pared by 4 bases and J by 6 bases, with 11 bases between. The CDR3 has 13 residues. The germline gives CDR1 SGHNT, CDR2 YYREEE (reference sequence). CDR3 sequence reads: CASSPVQFNEQFF. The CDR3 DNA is TGTGCCAGCAGCCCCGTGCAGTTCAATGAGCAGTTCTTC.

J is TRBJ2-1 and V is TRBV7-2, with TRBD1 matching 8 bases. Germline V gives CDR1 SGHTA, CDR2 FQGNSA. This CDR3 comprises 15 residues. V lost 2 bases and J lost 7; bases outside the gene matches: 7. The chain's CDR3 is CASSLRRTGPNEQFF. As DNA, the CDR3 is TGTGCCAGCAGCTTAAGGCGGACAGGGCCAAATGAGCAGTTCTTC.

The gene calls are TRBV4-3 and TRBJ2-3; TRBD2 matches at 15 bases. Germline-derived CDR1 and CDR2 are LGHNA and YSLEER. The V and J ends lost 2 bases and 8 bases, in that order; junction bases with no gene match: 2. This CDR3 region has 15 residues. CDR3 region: CASSQRGLAGGTQYF. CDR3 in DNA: TGCGCCAGCAGCCAAAGGGGACTAGCGGGAGGTACGCAGTATTTT.

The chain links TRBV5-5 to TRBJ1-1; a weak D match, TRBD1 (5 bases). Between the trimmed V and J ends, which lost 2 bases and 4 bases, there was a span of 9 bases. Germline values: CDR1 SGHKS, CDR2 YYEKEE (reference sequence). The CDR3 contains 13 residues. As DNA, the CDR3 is TGTGCCAGCAGCTTTCAGGGTTCCACTGAAGCTTTCTTT. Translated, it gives CASSFQGSTEAFF.

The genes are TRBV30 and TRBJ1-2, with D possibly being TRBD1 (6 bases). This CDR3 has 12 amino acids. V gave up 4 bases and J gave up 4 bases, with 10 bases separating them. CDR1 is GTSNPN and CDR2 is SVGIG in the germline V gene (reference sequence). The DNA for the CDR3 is TGTGCCTGGAACGGGGGGGCCTATGGCTACACCTTC. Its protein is CAWNGGAYGYTF.

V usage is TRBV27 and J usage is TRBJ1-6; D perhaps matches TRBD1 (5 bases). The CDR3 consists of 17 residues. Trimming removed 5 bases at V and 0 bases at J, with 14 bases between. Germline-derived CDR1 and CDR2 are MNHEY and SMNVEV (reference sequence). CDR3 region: CASSGGLTSSYNSPLHF. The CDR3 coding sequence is TGTGCCAGCAGTGGGGGACTGACGAGCTCCTATAATTCACCCCTCCACTTT.